The sequence of this T cell receptor (beta chain) was determined in a study of vaccination and CD4 T cells after COVID-19. The wider study: Convalescent donors totaled six males and four females, including two who were Hispanic. Sampling post-COVID took place a median roughly 92 days after diagnosis (range 35 to 161). Cells received overlapping spike peptides from SARS-CoV-2, HCoV-NL63, HCoV-OC43 and HCoV-229E as stimulation.

Germline CDR1 is SNHLY and CDR2 is FYNNEI. The CDR3 is 12 amino acids. V shed 6 bases and J shed 4 bases, with 9 bases lying between them. The treatment denotes: roughly 10-day PBMC culture with coronavirus spike peptide pools or control peptides (ViraFEST assay). Gathering of the CD4+ T cells, from the unexposed donor, took place before the COVID-19 pandemic (2011-2018). Note on this clonotype: The target antigen is unknown.

The Oncomine TCR Beta short-read assay sequenced DNA from cultured CD4+ T cells. One entry per CDR3 protein, called by TCRdb with MiXCR from the PCR reads. The sample lists about 5,600 distinct CDR3 sequences, about 45% occurring once. This clonotype was obtained from a human donor in good health. The chain links TRBV2 to TRBJ1-1; D gene ambiguous. The sample consisted of CD4+ T cells from blood, cultured in vitro. The CDR3 DNA follows: TGTGCCAGCAGAAAGGAGTCCACTGAAGCTTTCTTT. Translation gives CASRKESTEAFF. Drawing the rest from reference TRBV2 and TRBJ1-1, the complete variable domain is EPEVTQTPSHQVTQMGQEVILRCVPISNHLYFYWYRQILGQKVEFLVSFYNNEISEKSEIFDDQFSVERPDGSNFTLKIRSTKLEDSAMYFCASRKESTEAFFGQGTRLTVV.